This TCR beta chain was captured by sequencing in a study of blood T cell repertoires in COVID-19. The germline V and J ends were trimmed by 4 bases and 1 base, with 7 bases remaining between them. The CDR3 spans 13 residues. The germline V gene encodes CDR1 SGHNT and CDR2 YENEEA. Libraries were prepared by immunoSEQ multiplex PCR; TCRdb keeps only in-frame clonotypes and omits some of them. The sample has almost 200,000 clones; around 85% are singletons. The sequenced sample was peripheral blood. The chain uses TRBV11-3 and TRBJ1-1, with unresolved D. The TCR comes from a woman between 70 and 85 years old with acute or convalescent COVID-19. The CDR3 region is CASSSTENTEAFF. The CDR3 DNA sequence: TGTGCCAGCAGCTCAACAGAGAACACTGAAGCTTTCTTT.